This TCR beta chain was recovered during a study of blood T cell repertoires in COVID-19. Data came from immunoSEQ multiplex PCR; TCRdb stores just in-frame clones and leaves some out. This sample has some 400,000 clones; around 87% occur once, and the top ten carry 1.3%. The germline V gene encodes CDR1 MNHEY and CDR2 SVGAGI. V was trimmed by 1 base and J by 5 bases, leaving 11 bases between them. CDR3 size: 14 residues. This chain links TRBV6-5 with TRBJ2-5, with a tentative D call TRBD1 (5 bases). The sample was PBMCs or T cells enriched from blood (not recorded which). The sequence derives from a man aged 30 to 39 who had recovered from COVID-19. For the CDR3, the DNA is TGTGCCAGCAGTTACTACTGGGGCGCGGAGACCCAGTACTTC. Translation: CASSYYWGAETQYF.